This T cell receptor beta chain was captured in a study of OX40 agonist ivuxolimab in advanced cancers. Looking at the study overall: Six ivuxolimab dose levels, 0.01 to 10 mg/kg, were given intravenously every 2 weeks.

V lost 4 bases, J lost 2 bases, and 9 bases lay in between. The CDR3 is 14 residues long. The germline V gene encodes CDR1 LGHNA and CDR2 YSLEER. Sequencing was performed with immunoSEQ multiplex PCR; in TCRdb, only in-frame clones are kept and a portion is missing. The table records about 81,000 clones, approximately 85% of them present only once. The gene calls are TRBV4-3 and TRBJ1-3, with D possibly TRBD1 on 5 matching bases. The sequence was collected from an adult with an advanced solid tumor such as melanoma, head and neck, liver or kidney cancer. Sequenced material: CD4+ or CD8+ T cells sorted from blood, taken in a trial of the OX40 agonist ivuxolimab. CDR3 bases: TGCGCCAGCAGCCTCCAGGGACCTGGAAACACCATATATTTT. Amino acid sequence: CASSLQGPGNTIYF.